A single sample gave rise to the 30 T cell receptor beta chains below, sequenced in a study of cytomegalovirus exposure and HLA in healthy donors. Assay used: immunoSEQ multiplex PCR; TCRdb lists only in-frame clones, some missing. This table holds some 80,000 clones, approximately 96% found once. The specimen sequenced was PBMCs. The receptor set was obtained from a woman aged 18-30 years in good health and CMV-seronegative.

This sequence joins TRBV5-4 and TRBJ1-3; the match to TRBD1 covers 7 bases. The V gene end was trimmed by 3 bases and the J gene end by 4 bases; junction bases not matched to a gene: 1. The CDR3 length is 13 residues. CDR1 and CDR2 from the germline V gene are SGHNT and YYREEE (reference sequence). The CDR3 coding sequence is TGTGCCAGCAGCTGGGACAGAGGAAACACCATATATTTT. Encoded protein: CASSWDRGNTIYF. The full variable domain, completed using reference TRBV5-4 and TRBJ1-3, is ETGVTQSPTHLIKTRGQQVTLRCSSQSGHNTVSWYQQALGQGPQFIFQYYREEENGRGNFPPRFSGLQFPNYSSELNVNALELDDSALYLCASSWDRGNTIYFGEGSWLTVV.

The rearrangement uses TRBV6-1 and TRBJ2-5; a possible D gene is TRBD2 (5 bases). The CDR3 runs to 13 residues. V shed 4 bases and J shed 5 bases, with 11 bases lying between them. Germline lookup yields CDR1 MNHNS and CDR2 SASEGT. The CDR3 DNA is TGTGCCAGCAGTGTGGGGAGTTGGGAGACCCAGTACTTC. Translated: CASSVGSWETQYF.

V usage is TRBV5-4 and J usage is TRBJ2-1, with a possible D match to TRBD2 (5 bases). This CDR3 region has 13 residues. Germline V gives CDR1 SGHNT, CDR2 YYREEE (reference sequence). Trimming took 4 bases from V and 5 from J, leaving 10 bases between them. This CDR3 reads CASSRPGDNEQFF. The CDR3, as DNA: TGTGCCAGCAGCCGGCCCGGGGACAATGAGCAGTTCTTC.

Here the CDR3 DNA reads TGTGCCATCTCCACACCCGGGACAGTCTACGAGCAGTACTTC. Its protein is CAISTPGTVYEQYF. The chain carries TRBV10-3 and TRBJ2-7; 7 positions match TRBD1. This CDR3 spans 14 amino acids. The V segment lost 8 bases and the J segment 3 bases; nucleotides outside the gene matches: 10. Germline-derived CDR1 and CDR2 are ENHRY and SYGVKD.

The rearrangement links TRBV13 to TRBJ2-1; 9 positions match TRBD1. This CDR3 is built from 15 residues. Germline CDR1 PRHDT, CDR2 FYEKMQ (reference sequence). V dropped 4 bases and J dropped 8; count of bases not matched to a gene: 9. CDR3 region: CASSSAGTGPHEQFF. Written as DNA, the CDR3 is TGTGCCAGCAGCTCCGCCGGGACAGGGCCCCATGAGCAGTTCTTC.

The chain employs TRBV6-6 and TRBJ1-5; D is uncertain. CDR1 is MNHNY, CDR2 SVGAGI, per germline (reference sequence). This CDR3 has 12 amino acids. Deletions cut 4 bases from V and 5 bases from J, with 6 bases between. This CDR3 reads CASSFEYQPQHF. As DNA, the CDR3 is TGTGCCAGCAGTTTCGAGTATCAGCCCCAGCATTTT.

The chain recombines TRBV5-1 with TRBJ2-7; D is uncertain. This CDR3 region has 13 residues. Germline V CDR1 and CDR2: SGHRS, YFSETQ. The V and J ends lost 0 bases and 6 bases respectively, with 10 bases between them. As DNA, the CDR3 is TGCGCCAGCAGCTTGGAAGTAGTTGCCGAGCAGTACTTC. Residues: CASSLEVVAEQYF. Drawing the rest from reference TRBV5-1 and TRBJ2-7, the complete variable domain is KAGVTQTPRYLIKTRGQQVTLSCSPISGHRSVSWYQQTPGQGLQFLFEYFSETQRNKGNFPGRFSGRQFSNSRSEMNVSTLELGDSALYLCASSLEVVAEQYFGPGTRLTVT.

The chain employs TRBV6-1 and TRBJ1-2, with D possibly being TRBD1 (6 bases). The germline V and J ends were trimmed by 7 bases and 4 bases, with 16 bases remaining between them. The CDR3 length is 14 residues. Looked up from germline, CDR1 is MNHNS and CDR2 is SASEGT. The CDR3 spells CASTADSAFYGYTF. The CDR3 DNA sequence: TGTGCCAGCACCGCGGACAGTGCTTTCTATGGCTACACCTTC.

This rearrangement joins TRBV7-9 to TRBJ1-1; D might be TRBD1 (5 bases). CDR3 length equals 14 residues. Germline V lookup: CDR1 SEHNR, CDR2 FQNEAQ (reference sequence). Trimming shortened V by 4 bases and J by 1 base, and 10 bases separated the two germline ends. The CDR3 sequence: CASSSRGGNTEAFF. The CDR3 DNA sequence: TGTGCCAGCAGCTCTAGGGGCGGGAACACTGAAGCTTTCTTT.

The chain recombines TRBV7-2 with TRBJ1-2, with 10 bases lining up with TRBD1. CDR1 and CDR2 from the germline V gene are SGHTA and FQGNSA. The length of the CDR3 is 18 residues. V lost 5 bases, J lost 6 bases, and 18 bases stayed unmatched. CDR3 DNA: TGTGCCAGCAGCCCACGTTGGTATGCTCCGACAGGGGGCAATGGCTACACCTTC. It translates to CASSPRWYAPTGGNGYTF.

The V and J genes are TRBV27 and TRBJ2-3; 10 bases are shared with TRBD2. V dropped 6 bases and J dropped 3; count of bases not matched to a gene: 15. The germline CDR1 and CDR2 sequences are MNHEY and SMNVEV (reference sequence). The CDR3 totals 18 residues. In nucleotides, the CDR3 is TGTGCCAGCAGCCCCTTAGGGCTAGCGGGAGCAAGAACAGATACGCAGTATTTT. This codes for CASSPLGLAGARTDTQYF.

The chain uses TRBV19 and TRBJ1-4; 7 bases line up with TRBD1. The CDR3 consists of 17 residues. The V and J ends lost 3 bases and 6 bases, in that order; junction bases with no gene match: 13. Germline V gene sequence: CDR1 LNHDA, CDR2 SQIVND (reference sequence). The CDR3, as DNA: TGTGCCAGTAGTATCCAGTTCAGAACAGGGGCTGATGAAAAACTGTTTTTT. Encoded protein: CASSIQFRTGADEKLFF.

The rearrangement links TRBV28 to TRBJ2-5; possible D gene TRBD2, 5 bases. The CDR3 has 11 amino acids. V was cut by 6 bases and J by 3 bases, with 5 bases left in between. Germline loops: CDR1 MDHEN, CDR2 SYDVKM. CDR3 DNA sequence: TGTGCCAGCAGGCGGGAAGAGACCCAGTACTTC. Translating gives CASRREETQYF.

V is TRBV28 and J is TRBJ2-2, with a possible D match to TRBD1 (6 bases). The germline gives CDR1 MDHEN, CDR2 SYDVKM. The CDR3 contains 15 residues. V dropped 4 bases and J dropped 2 bases, with 11 bases sitting between them. The CDR3 bases are TGTGCCAGCAGTTCGTGGACAGCAAACACCGGGGAGCTGTTTTTT. Its translation is CASSSWTANTGELFF.

V gene TRBV2 combines with J gene TRBJ2-5; TRBD2 matches at 7 bases. The DNA end lines up better with TRBJ2-7; the J call may be wrong. The germline V gene has CDR1 SNHLY and CDR2 FYNNEI. The CDR3 runs 15 residues. The chain's CDR3 is CASSEPLGRVYEQYF. CDR3 DNA sequence: TGTGCCAGCAGTGAACCCCTGGGGAGGGTCTACGAGCAGTACTTC.

The chain combines TRBV30 with TRBJ1-6; maybe TRBD1 (6 bases). The CDR3 length is 14 residues. The germline CDR1 and CDR2 sequences are GTSNPN and SVGIG (reference sequence). The CDR3 sequence: CGRGGETPNSPLHF. CDR3 DNA sequence: TGTGGGAGAGGGGGTGAAACCCCCAATTCACCCCTCCACTTT.

The chain carries TRBV10-2 and TRBJ2-1, with 10 bases fitting TRBD2. V was pared by 5 bases and J by 15 bases, with 4 bases of the junction left unmatched. The CDR3 contains 11 residues. The germline gives CDR1 WSHSY, CDR2 SAAADI. The CDR3 loop reads CASSHQREGFF. The CDR3 nucleotides are TGCGCCAGCAGTCATCAGCGGGAGGGGTTCTTC.

The chain employs TRBV27 and TRBJ1-2; D gene uncertain. This CDR3 has 13 residues. Germline V gene data show CDR1 as MNHEY and CDR2 as SMNVEV (reference sequence). Deletions cut 6 bases from V and 4 bases from J, with 12 bases between. The CDR3 region has the DNA TGTGCCAGCAGCCAAGGAGAAACCTATGGCTACACCTTC. This gives the protein CASSQGETYGYTF.

This chain links TRBV27 with TRBJ2-3; the D gene is possibly TRBD2 (6 bases). Germline assignment: CDR1 MNHEY and CDR2 SMNVEV (reference sequence). This CDR3 contains 16 residues. Between the trimmed V and J ends, which lost 3 bases and 0 bases, there was a span of 13 bases. In nucleotides, the CDR3 is TGTGCCAGCAGTTTTTATTACGGGACTAGCACAGATACGCAGTATTTT. This sequence encodes CASSFYYGTSTDTQYF.

The V gene is TRBV21-1, the J gene TRBJ1-5; the D call of TRBD1 is as the table states it, not checked on the DNA. TRBV21-1 corresponds to a pseudogene. The CDR3 runs 20 residues. CDR3: CASSPLRTGDGPYSNQPQHF. The CDR3 region has the DNA TGTGCCAGCAGCCCCCTCCGGACAGGGGACGGGCCTTATAGCAATCAGCCCCAGCATTTT.

The rearrangement uses TRBV19 and TRBJ2-7, with 13 positions matching TRBD2. The CDR3 is 14 residues long. Germline V gives CDR1 LNHDA, CDR2 SQIVND (reference sequence). After removal of 5 bases from V and 6 bases from J, the junction contained 4 bases not matched to a gene. The DNA of the CDR3 is TGTGCCAGTAGTTACGGACTAGCGGGAGTCGAGCAGTACTTC. It translates to CASSYGLAGVEQYF.

This chain links TRBV7-9 with TRBJ1-5, with 12 bases aligning to TRBD1. Germline CDR1 SEHNR, CDR2 FQNEAQ (reference sequence). The CDR3 length is 16 residues. Losses at the gene ends were 6 bases for V and 5 bases for J; bases not matched to a gene: 8. DNA for the CDR3: TGTGCCAGCAGTCCAAAGGGACAGGGGGCCGATCAGCCCCAGCATTTT. This codes for CASSPKGQGADQPQHF.

The chain employs TRBV7-2 and TRBJ2-7; 12 bases agree with TRBD2. CDR1 SGHTA and CDR2 FQGNSA come from the germline V gene. V lost 5 bases and J lost 2; bases outside the gene matches: 13. The CDR3 consists of 18 residues. CDR3 sequence reads: CASSLTRTSGDFAYEQYF. CDR3 in DNA: TGTGCCAGCAGCCTTACCAGGACTAGCGGGGATTTCGCCTACGAGCAGTACTTC.

The chain uses TRBV5-1 and TRBJ2-4; unclear D gene. This CDR3 has 14 amino acids. V was trimmed by 0 bases and J by 7 bases, leaving 11 bases between them. Germline V gives CDR1 SGHRS, CDR2 YFSETQ. Here the CDR3 DNA reads TGCGCCAGCAGCTTGGCGGTGAATGAGAACATTCAGTACTTC. Protein product: CASSLAVNENIQYF.

This clone was detected only once. This chain joins TRBV5-4 and TRBJ2-7, with no clear D. Germline lookup yields CDR1 SGHNT and CDR2 YYREEE (reference sequence). The CDR3 sequence is 13 residues long. CDR3 sequence reads: CAYHQAYSYEQYF. The CDR3 DNA reads TGTGCTTACCATCAGGCCTACTCCTACGAGCAGTACTTC. Complete variable domain (other parts from reference TRBV5-4 and TRBJ2-7): ETGVTQSPTHLIKTRGQQVTLRCSSQSGHNTVSWYQQALGQGPQFIFQYYREEENGRGNFPPRFSGLQFPNYSSELNVNALELDDSALYLCAYHQAYSYEQYFGPGTRLTVT.

The chain links TRBV15 to TRBJ2-3, with TRBD2 identical over 10 bases. Germline V gene lookup returns CDR1 LNHNV and CDR2 YYDKDF (reference sequence). V shed 4 bases and J 2 bases; nucleotides not matched to a gene: 6. This CDR3 has 16 amino acids. CDR3 sequence: CATSKTSGFLTDTQYF. For the CDR3, the DNA is TGTGCCACCAGCAAGACTAGCGGGTTTCTCACAGATACGCAGTATTTT.

The chain links TRBV21-1 to TRBJ1-2; TRBD1 was called by the table and not checked on the DNA. TRBV21-1 is a recognized pseudogene. The CDR3 is 17 amino acids. In DNA, the CDR3 is TGTGCCAGCAGCAAGTGTTTGGCCGCAAACGTTAACTATGGCTACACCTTC. Amino acids: CASSKCLAANVNYGYTF.

The chain couples TRBV6-5 to TRBJ2-7; 7 nucleotides align to TRBD1. The CDR3 is made up of 14 amino acids. CDR1 is MNHEY, CDR2 SVGAGI, per germline. With V trimmed by 7 bases and J by 3 bases, 9 bases remained unmatched. The CDR3 reads CASNDRDRGYEQYF. The DNA of the CDR3 is TGTGCCAGCAATGACAGGGACCGGGGCTACGAGCAGTACTTC.

The chain has TRBV29-1 and TRBJ2-6, with D possibly TRBD1 on 5 matching bases. V was trimmed by 6 bases and J by 0 bases, leaving 15 bases between them. Germline CDR1 reads SQVTM; CDR2 reads ANQGSEA. The CDR3 extends over 16 amino acids. CDR3 sequence: CSVPTAPSSGANVLTF. CDR3 sequence (DNA): TGCAGCGTCCCGACAGCTCCAAGCTCTGGGGCCAACGTCCTGACTTTC.

The J gene is TRBJ2-1, the V gene TRBV2, with 9 bases aligning to TRBD2. Germline CDR1 and CDR2: SNHLY and FYNNEI. The CDR3 has 14 residues. The V and J ends lost 6 bases and 4 bases, in that order; junction bases with no gene match: 4. As DNA, the CDR3 is TGTGCCAGCAGGTGGACTAGCGCGTACAATGAGCAGTTCTTC. Translation gives CASRWTSAYNEQFF.